The rows below give T cell receptor beta chains drawn from one sample of a study of blood T cell repertoires in COVID-19. The repertoire was sequenced with immunoSEQ multiplex PCR; TCRdb's copy has only in-frame clones and lacks some. The table lists approximately 350,000 clones, approximately 90% of them singletons. Sequencing was carried out using PBMCs or T cells enriched from blood (not recorded which). The receptors stem from a man between 18 and 29 years old who had recovered from COVID-19. The CDR3 runs from the conserved cysteine through the conserved F or W. D genes are given only for firm matches. Size values are once, few and many counts, or a class for expanded clones, and some rows have none.

TRBV7-8	TRBD1	TRBJ2-2	-	CASSSWRDRGGDTGELFF	TGTGCCAGCAGCTCCTGGAGGGACAGGGGTGGGGACACCGGGGAGCTGTTTTTT
TRBV7-9	-	TRBJ1-2	once	CASSHEGAGYTF	TGTGCCAGCAGCCATGAAGGGGCTGGCTACACCTTC
TRBV19	-	TRBJ1-5	-	CASSPRGGPDHGNQPQHF	TGTGCCAGTAGTCCGAGGGGGGGGCCCGATCATGGCAATCAGCCCCAGCATTTT
TRBV4-1	-	TRBJ1-1	once	CASSQHSQGNTEAFF	TGCGCCAGCAGCCAACACTCACAGGGGAACACTGAAGCTTTCTTT
TRBV5-1	TRBD1	TRBJ1-4	many	CASSFQGAVGEKLFF	TGCGCCAGCAGCTTTCAGGGGGCCGTAGGTGAAAAACTGTTTTTT
TRBV6-5	-	TRBJ1-6	few	CATKQDHNSPLHF	TGTGCCACGAAACAGGACCACAATTCACCCCTCCACTTT
TRBV14	-	TRBJ1-1	once	CARMGRSAFF	TGTGCCAGAATGGGGAGGTCAGCTTTCTTT
TRBV28	-	TRBJ1-2	-	CASSFIAESYGYTF	TGTGCCAGCAGTTTTATTGCGGAAAGCTATGGCTACACCTTC
TRBV29-1	TRBD1	TRBJ1-2	-	CSVVEGAASYGYTF	TGCAGCGTTGTTGAGGGGGCTGCCAGCTATGGCTACACCTTC
TRBV6-1	TRBD2	TRBJ2-7	-	CASSEQSGGAVSSYEQYF	TGTGCCAGCAGTGAACAAAGCGGGGGGGCCGTCTCTTCGTACGAGCAGTACTTC
TRBV9	TRBD1	TRBJ2-5	-	CASSPGQGGETQYF	TGTGCCAGCAGCCCGGGACAGGGAGGTGAGACCCAGTACTTC
TRBV18	TRBD1	TRBJ2-1	-	CASHSGTAYNEQFF	TGTGCCAGCCACTCCGGGACAGCCTACAATGAGCAGTTCTTC
TRBV5-1	-	TRBJ1-4	-	CASSPSPTGQNEKLFF	TGCGCCAGCAGCCCCTCCCCGACAGGTCAAAATGAAAAACTGTTTTTT
TRBV2	-	TRBJ2-7	-	CASSLGLSYEQYF	TGTGCCAGCAGCTTGGGCCTATCCTACGAGCAGTACTTC
TRBV7-2	-	TRBJ1-5	-	CASSSDGINQPQHF	TGTGCCAGCAGCTCGGACGGGATAAATCAGCCCCAGCATTTT
TRBV5-1	-	TRBJ2-7	-	CASSLYEAQRGQYF	TGCGCCAGCAGCTTGTACGAGGCTCAACGGGGGCAGTACTTC
TRBV10-2	TRBD2	TRBJ2-1	-	CASSGTSGYNEQFF	TGCGCCAGCAGTGGGACTAGCGGCTACAATGAGCAGTTCTTC
TRBV9	-	TRBJ1-6	-	CASSVGGRAGTPLHF	TGTGCCAGCAGCGTAGGTGGCAGGGCTGGAACACCCCTCCACTTT
TRBV6-1	-	TRBJ2-3	-	CASSELASGTDTQYF	TGTGCCAGCAGTGAATTAGCGAGCGGAACAGATACGCAGTATTTT
TRBV4-3	-	TRBJ1-4	once	CASSDRLSYEKLFF	TGCGCCAGCAGCGACAGGTTAAGTTATGAAAAACTGTTTTTT
TRBV2	TRBD1	TRBJ2-7	-	CASSAGQGVAYEQYF	TGTGCCAGCAGTGCGGGACAGGGGGTAGCCTACGAGCAGTACTTC
TRBV9	-	TRBJ1-4	-	CASSADSFNEKLFF	TGTGCCAGCAGCGCGGACAGTTTTAATGAAAAACTGTTTTTT
TRBV7-9	-	TRBJ2-3	-	CASSFKGVDTQYF	TGTGCCAGCAGCTTTAAGGGAGTGGATACGCAGTATTTT
TRBV18	-	TRBJ1-6	-	CASWAGTYNSPLHF	TGTGCCAGCTGGGCAGGCACCTATAATTCACCCCTCCACTTT
TRBV5-1	TRBD2	TRBJ2-7	-	CASSLVPGTSGRYGDEQYF	TGCGCCAGCAGCTTGGTACCCGGTACCAGCGGGAGGTATGGGGACGAGCAGTACTTC
TRBV15	-	TRBJ2-5	once	CATSRGQNQETQYF	TGTGCCACCAGCAGAGGGCAGAACCAAGAGACCCAGTACTTC
TRBV4-2	-	TRBJ2-7	-	CASSQEVGETINEQYF	TGTGCCAGCAGCCAAGAGGTCGGGGAAACGATTAACGAGCAGTACTTC
TRBV2	TRBD1	TRBJ1-2	-	CASRPGQANYGYTF	TGTGCCAGCAGACCTGGACAGGCTAACTATGGCTACACCTTC
TRBV28	-	TRBJ1-6	-	CASSFGSSYNSPLHF	TGTGCCAGCAGTTTCGGGAGCTCCTATAATTCACCCCTCCACTTT
TRBV19	TRBD1	TRBJ1-6	few	CASSILPGQGDNSPLHF	TGTGCCAGTAGTATACTCCCGGGACAGGGAGATAATTCACCCCTCCACTTT
TRBV4-2	-	TRBJ2-1	-	CASSLLAFHEQFF	TGTGCCAGCAGCCTTCTAGCTTTTCATGAGCAGTTCTTC
TRBV29-1	-	TRBJ1-2	-	CSVEGAALDGTYGYTF	TGCAGCGTTGAAGGTGCGGCCCTAGACGGCACGTATGGCTACACCTTC
TRBV27	-	TRBJ2-3	many	CASSFLSTDTQYF	TGTGCCAGCAGTTTCCTTAGCACAGATACGCAGTATTTT